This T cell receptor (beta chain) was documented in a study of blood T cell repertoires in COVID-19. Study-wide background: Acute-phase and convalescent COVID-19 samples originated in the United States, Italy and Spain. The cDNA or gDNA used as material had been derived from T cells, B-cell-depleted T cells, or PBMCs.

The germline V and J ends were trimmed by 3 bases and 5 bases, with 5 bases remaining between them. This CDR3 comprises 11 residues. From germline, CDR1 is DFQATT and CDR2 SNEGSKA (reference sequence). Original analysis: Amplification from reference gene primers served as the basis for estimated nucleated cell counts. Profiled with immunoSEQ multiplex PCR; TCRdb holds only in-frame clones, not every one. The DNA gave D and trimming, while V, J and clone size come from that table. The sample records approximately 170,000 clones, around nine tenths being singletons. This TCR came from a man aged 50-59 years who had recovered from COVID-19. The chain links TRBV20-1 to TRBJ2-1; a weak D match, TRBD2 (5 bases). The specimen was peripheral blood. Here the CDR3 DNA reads TGCAGTGCTAGCGGGGACAATGAGCAGTTCTTC. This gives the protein CSASGDNEQFF.